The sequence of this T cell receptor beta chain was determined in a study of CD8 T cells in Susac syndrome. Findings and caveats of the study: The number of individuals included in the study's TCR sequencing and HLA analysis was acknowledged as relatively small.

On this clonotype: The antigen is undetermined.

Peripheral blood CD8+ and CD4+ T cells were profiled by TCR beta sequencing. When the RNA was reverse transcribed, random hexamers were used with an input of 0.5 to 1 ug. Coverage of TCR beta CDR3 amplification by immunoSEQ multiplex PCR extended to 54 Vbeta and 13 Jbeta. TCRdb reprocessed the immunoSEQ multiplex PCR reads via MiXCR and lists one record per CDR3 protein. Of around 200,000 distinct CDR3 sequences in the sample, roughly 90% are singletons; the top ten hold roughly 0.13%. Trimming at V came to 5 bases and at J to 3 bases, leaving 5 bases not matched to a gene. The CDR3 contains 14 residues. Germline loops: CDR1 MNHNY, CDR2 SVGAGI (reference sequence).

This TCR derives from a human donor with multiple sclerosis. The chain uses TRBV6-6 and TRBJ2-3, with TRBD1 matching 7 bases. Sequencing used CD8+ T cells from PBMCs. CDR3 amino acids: CASSRTGATDTQYF. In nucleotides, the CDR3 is TGTGCCAGCAGTCGAACAGGGGCAACAGATACGCAGTATTTT.